This T cell receptor (beta chain) was observed in a study of CD8 T cells in ankylosing spondylitis. As concerns this clonotype: Its antigen is not known.

The trim removed 6 bases at V and 0 bases at J, leaving 8 bases unmatched. The V gene's germline CDR1 is KGHSH and CDR2 LQKENI. The CDR3 loop spans 17 amino acids. Making the TCR beta libraries involved quantitative 5'-RACE with molecular barcodes. TCRdb used MiXCR to reprocess the 5' RACE reads, holding one entry per CDR3 protein. The profile covers over 400,000 distinct CDR3 sequences, with approximately 26% appearing a single time and 0.85% to 1% taken by the ten largest. Study outcomes and limitations: Made up of fewer than ten highly homologous variants, a TCR beta motif appeared characteristic of ankylosing spondylitis blood. Disease-associated clonotypes exhibited CD8+ identity and were relatively infrequent in peripheral blood. Disease-linked clones reportedly showed significant enrichment in matched ankylosing spondylitis synovial fluid.

The sequencing input was blood, either unsorted or a sorted T cell fraction (not recorded which). This sequence joins TRBV18 and TRBJ1-6; the match to TRBD1 covers 7 bases. This TCR derives from a male donor with ankylosing spondylitis. CDR3 sequence (DNA): TGTGCCAGCTCTCAGGACAGGTGGAGCTCCTATAATTCACCCCTCCACTTT. Residues: CASSQDRWSSYNSPLHF.